The 16 T cell receptor beta chains below were found in one sample sequenced in a study of T cells in Graves' hyperthyroidism and ophthalmopathy. The source material, RNA transcripts, was used to amplify TCR beta CDR3 regions. Initially, a first-round RT-PCR of the TCR CDR3 employed the HTBI primer set. TCRdb re-derived calls from the multiplex PCR reads in MiXCR, one entry per CDR3 protein. This table has some 360,000 distinct CDR3 sequences, over 11% appearing once. What was sequenced was blood. The source is an older woman with Graves' hyperthyroidism.

In DNA form, the CDR3 reads TGTGCCAGCTCACCGGGACAGGGTGGGGATGGCTACACCTTC. Protein: CASSPGQGGDGYTF. The V and J genes are TRBV18 and TRBJ1-2; 9 bases align to TRBD1. The V and J ends lost 3 bases and 6 bases, in that order; junction bases with no gene match: 5. The CDR3 extends over 14 amino acids. Germline lookup yields CDR1 KGHSH and CDR2 LQKENI.

This clonotype was seen repeatedly, ten times or more. The J gene is TRBJ2-3, the V gene TRBV5-6, with D tentatively TRBD2 (5 bases). The CDR3 contains 16 residues. Trimming shortened V by 0 bases and J by 3 bases, and 14 bases separated the two germline ends. Looked up from germline, CDR1 is SGHDT and CDR2 is YYEEEE. The DNA for the CDR3 is TGTGCCAGCAGCTTGGATCCCCCGGTAGCGACAGATACGCAGTATTTT. Residues: CASSLDPPVATDTQYF.

This clonotype was found a few times. V is TRBV10-1 and J is TRBJ1-6; D gene unclear. The CDR3 sequence is 14 residues long. CDR1 WNHNN and CDR2 SYGVQD come from the germline V gene (reference sequence). The V gene lost 6 bases and the J gene lost 8 bases, with 14 bases spanning the gap. CDR3 in amino acids: CASRKVHIDSPLHF. DNA for the CDR3: TGCGCCAGCAGAAAGGTCCATATCGATTCACCCCTCCACTTT.

This clonotype was counted at least ten times. The CDR3 is CASSGLAGGNNEQFF. The CDR3 nucleotides read TGTGCCAGCAGCGGACTAGCGGGGGGTAACAATGAGCAGTTCTTC. The V call is TRBV2, the J call TRBJ2-1; TRBD2 matches at 14 bases. This CDR3 contains 15 residues. Germline V lookup: CDR1 SNHLY, CDR2 FYNNEI. V trimming: 6 bases; J trimming: 5 bases; junction bases outside the gene matches: 3.

This clonotype was counted many times. This chain uses TRBV13 with TRBJ2-5; D not certain. Trimming shortened V by 5 bases and J by 1 base, and 11 bases separated the two germline ends. CDR3 length equals 14 residues. The germline V gene has CDR1 PRHDT and CDR2 FYEKMQ (reference sequence). CDR3 coding DNA: TGTGCCAGCAGCCCTCGGACGGCCCAAGAGACCCAGTACTTC. It encodes CASSPRTAQETQYF. Looking up the rest from reference TRBV13 and TRBJ2-5 gives the full variable domain: AAGVIQSPRHLIKEKRETATLKCYPIPRHDTVYWYQQGPGQDPQFLISFYEKMQSDKGSIPDRFSAQQFSDYHSELNMSSLELGDSALYFCASSPRTAQETQYFGPGTRLLVL.

The sample holds many counts of this clonotype. The V call is TRBV2, the J call TRBJ1-2; perhaps TRBD1 as D (6 bases). This CDR3 is 13 amino acids long. CDR1 and CDR2 (germline): SNHLY, FYNNEI. Trimming stripped 3 bases from V and 8 bases from J, with 13 bases between. CDR3 nucleotide sequence: TGTGCCAGCAGTGATTTTGTAGGGGGAGGCTACACCTTC. It codes for CASSDFVGGGYTF.

The chain uses TRBV20-1 and TRBJ2-3; perhaps TRBD2 as D (6 bases). V was trimmed by 2 bases and J by 2 bases, leaving 11 bases between them. Germline loops: CDR1 DFQATT, CDR2 SNEGSKA (reference sequence). This CDR3 is built from 14 residues. The CDR3 DNA is TGCAGTGCTAGATATGGCGGGAACACAGATACGCAGTATTTT. Translated: CSARYGGNTDTQYF.

This chain uses TRBV18 with TRBJ1-4; D is uncertain. The V gene's germline CDR1 is KGHSH and CDR2 LQKENI. The CDR3 runs to 16 residues. V lost 3 bases and J lost 0, with 11 bases in between. The DNA for the CDR3 is TGTGCCAGCTCACCCACGGTCGGAGCAACTAATGAAAAACTGTTTTTT. It yields the protein CASSPTVGATNEKLFF. Based on the CDR3 plus reference TRBV18 and TRBJ1-4, the full variable domain is NAGVMQNPRHLVRRRGQEARLRCSPMKGHSHVYWYRQLPEEGLKFMVYLQKENIIDESGMPKERFSAEFPKEGPSILRIQQVVRGDSAAYFCASSPTVGATNEKLFFGSGTQLSVL.

This clonotype was found many times. CDR3 in amino acids: CASTAPRGPQHF. The DNA of the CDR3 is TGTGCCAGCACCGCCCCCAGGGGGCCCCAGCATTTT. The rearrangement uses TRBV28 and TRBJ1-5; TRBD1 is a possible D gene (6 bases). Germline CDR1 is MDHEN and CDR2 is SYDVKM. The CDR3 is made up of 12 amino acids. V was trimmed by 7 bases and J by 9 bases, leaving 13 bases between them.

This clonotype is large. The CDR3 DNA sequence: TGTGCCAGCAGCTTAGAGTCAGGTGGCGAGCAGTACTTC. It codes for CASSLESGGEQYF. The chain couples TRBV11-2 to TRBJ2-7; D ambiguous. Germline CDR1 is SGHAT and CDR2 is FQNNGV. CDR3 size: 13 residues. The V and J ends lost 0 bases and 6 bases respectively, with 9 bases between them. Complete variable domain (other parts from reference TRBV11-2 and TRBJ2-7): EAGVAQSPRYKIIEKRQSVAFWCNPISGHATLYWYQQILGQGPKLLIQFQNNGVVDDSQLPKDRFSAERLKGVDSTLKIQPAKLEDSAVYLCASSLESGGEQYFGPGTRLTVT.

In its sample, this clonotype was seen many times. This sequence joins TRBV2 and TRBJ2-5; TRBD1 agrees at 8 bases. CDR1 is SNHLY and CDR2 is FYNNEI in the germline V gene. CDR3 size: 15 residues. The ends lost 1 base at V and 1 base at J; junction bases unmatched: 2. CDR3 in DNA: TGTGCCAGCAGTGAAGGAGGGACAGGCCAAGAGACCCAGTACTTC. Protein product: CASSEGGTGQETQYF. Based on the CDR3 plus reference TRBV2 and TRBJ2-5, the full variable domain is EPEVTQTPSHQVTQMGQEVILRCVPISNHLYFYWYRQILGQKVEFLVSFYNNEISEKSEIFDDQFSVERPDGSNFTLKIRSTKLEDSAMYFCASSEGGTGQETQYFGPGTRLLVL.

This sequence joins TRBV18 and TRBJ2-7; 14 nucleotides match TRBD2. Looked up from germline, CDR1 is KGHSH and CDR2 is LQKENI. The CDR3 runs to 15 residues. V shed 3 bases, J shed 6 bases, and the junction held 4 bases outside the gene matches. Here the CDR3 reads CASSPGLAGVIEQYF. Written as DNA, the CDR3 is TGTGCCAGCTCACCGGGACTAGCGGGAGTAATCGAGCAGTACTTC.

V is TRBV5-1 and J is TRBJ2-6; D not resolved. The CDR3 runs to 11 residues. The V end lost 6 bases, the J end lost 6 bases, and 4 bases lay between the germline ends. Germline-derived CDR1 and CDR2 are SGHRS and YFSETQ. The CDR3 sequence: CASTEANVLTF. In DNA form, the CDR3 reads TGCGCCAGCACCGAGGCCAACGTCCTGACTTTC. The variable domain in full, with the rest retrieved from reference TRBV5-1 and TRBJ2-6, is KAGVTQTPRYLIKTRGQQVTLSCSPISGHRSVSWYQQTPGQGLQFLFEYFSETQRNKGNFPGRFSGRQFSNSRSEMNVSTLELGDSALYLCASTEANVLTFGAGSRLTVL.

This clonotype was recorded at least ten times. The chain recombines TRBV11-2 with TRBJ2-5; 9 bases line up with TRBD1. This CDR3 spans 15 amino acids. Germline-derived CDR1 and CDR2 are SGHAT and FQNNGV. Trimming at V came to 6 bases and at J to 2 bases, leaving 7 bases not matched to a gene. CDR3 sequence reads: CASRYGQGPQETQYF. CDR3 bases: TGTGCCAGCAGATACGGACAGGGGCCGCAAGAGACCCAGTACTTC.

This clonotype was recorded a few times. The chain has TRBV19 and TRBJ1-2; D is uncertain. Germline assignment: CDR1 LNHDA and CDR2 SQIVND (reference sequence). CDR3 length: 14 amino acids. Deletions cut 9 bases from V and 9 bases from J, with 23 bases between. CDR3 in amino acids: CARIILIPRRSYTF. DNA for the CDR3: TGTGCCAGGATAATATTGATCCCCCGGAGGAGCTACACCTTC.

This clonotype was counted ten times or more. The chain is built from TRBV30 and TRBJ2-1, with 9 bases that match TRBD2. The CDR3 is made up of 14 amino acids. Per germline, CDR1 GTSNPN and CDR2 SVGIG (reference sequence). The V segment lost 0 bases and the J segment 10 bases; nucleotides outside the gene matches: 7. CDR3 region: CAWSVGLAGREQFF. CDR3 in DNA: TGTGCCTGGAGTGTAGGTCTAGCGGGAAGAGAGCAGTTCTTC.